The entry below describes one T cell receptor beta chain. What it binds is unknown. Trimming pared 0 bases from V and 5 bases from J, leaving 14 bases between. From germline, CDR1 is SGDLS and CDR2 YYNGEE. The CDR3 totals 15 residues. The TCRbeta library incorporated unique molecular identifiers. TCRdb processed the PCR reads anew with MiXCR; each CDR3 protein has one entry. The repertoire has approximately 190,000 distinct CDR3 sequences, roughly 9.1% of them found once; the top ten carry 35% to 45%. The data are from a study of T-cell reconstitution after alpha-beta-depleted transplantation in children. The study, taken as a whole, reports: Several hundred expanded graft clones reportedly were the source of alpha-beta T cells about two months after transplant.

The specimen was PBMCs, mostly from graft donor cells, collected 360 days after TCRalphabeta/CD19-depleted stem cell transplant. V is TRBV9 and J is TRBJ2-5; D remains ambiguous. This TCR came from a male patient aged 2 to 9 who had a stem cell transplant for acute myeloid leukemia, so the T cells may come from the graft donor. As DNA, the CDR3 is TGTGCCAGCAGCGTAGCGGGCAGCCTACTGGAGACCCAGTACTTC. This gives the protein CASSVAGSLLETQYF.